This passage covers 27 T cell receptor beta chains from one sample sequenced in a study of T cell responses to AZD1222 COVID-19 vaccine. Profiling relied on immunoSEQ multiplex PCR, and the TCRdb table lists in-frame clones only, not all of them. The data show approximately 150,000 clones, 90% to 95% seen once. The source was peripheral blood, collected 28 days after the second AZD1222 dose. The receptors were sampled from an adult who received the AZD1222 COVID-19 vaccine.

This chain joins TRBV5-1 and TRBJ2-3; no clear D. Germline CDR1 reads SGHRS; CDR2 reads YFSETQ. The CDR3 covers 14 residues. V was shortened by 0 bases and J by 2 bases, with 7 bases between the two germline ends. The CDR3 bases are TGCGCCAGCAGCTTGGCCCCCCCCACAGATACGCAGTATTTT. This codes for CASSLAPPTDTQYF.

The V and J genes are TRBV5-1 and TRBJ1-1; D uncertain. Trimming pared 3 bases from V and 4 bases from J, leaving 10 bases between. The CDR3 has 13 amino acids. Per the germline V gene, CDR1 is SGHRS and CDR2 is YFSETQ. CDR3 coding DNA: TGCGCCAGCAGCTACATACAGCGCACTGAAGCTTTCTTT. Translation gives CASSYIQRTEAFF.

Concerning this clone: An end of the junction differs from the germline gene, which may be a read error. V is TRBV30 and J is TRBJ1-2; 7 bases agree with TRBD1. Per germline, CDR1 GTSNPN and CDR2 SVGIG (reference sequence). CDR3 length: 12 residues. CDR3 protein: CCRGKHFYGYTF. The CDR3 coding sequence is TGCTGCAGGGGGAAGCACTTCTATGGCTACACCTTC.

The chain uses TRBV27 and TRBJ2-5, with D perhaps matching TRBD1 (6 bases). The germline CDR1 and CDR2 sequences are MNHEY and SMNVEV (reference sequence). This CDR3 has 15 residues. Trimming stripped 5 bases from V and 4 bases from J, with 17 bases between. CDR3 in amino acids: CASSVLTGWGETQYF. CDR3 bases: TGTGCCAGCAGTGTCCTGACAGGTTGGGGAGAGACCCAGTACTTC.

The CDR3 is CASSLLLTGPFTNYGYTF. CDR3 in DNA: TGTGCCAGCAGTTTACTTCTGACAGGTCCCTTTACTAACTATGGCTACACCTTC. J is TRBJ1-2 and V is TRBV28; possible D gene TRBD1, 6 bases. In germline, CDR1 is MDHEN, CDR2 SYDVKM. Trimming stripped 2 bases from V and 0 bases from J, with 19 bases between. The CDR3 runs to 18 residues.

Remarks on this clone: Distinct nucleotide sequences in the sample also encode this CDR3. In DNA, the CDR3 is TGTGCCAGCAGCCAAGAGACCCAGTACTTC. Translating it yields CASSQETQYF. The rearrangement joins TRBV3-1 (or the pseudogene TRBV3-2) to TRBJ2-5; D not resolved. Germline CDR1 is LGHDT and CDR2 is YNNKEL (reference sequence). The CDR3 totals 10 residues. The V and J ends lost 0 bases and 7 bases respectively, with 0 bases between them.

The gene calls are TRBV19 and TRBJ2-3; tentatively, D is TRBD2 (5 bases). Germline lookup yields CDR1 LNHDA and CDR2 SQIVND (reference sequence). V gave up 3 bases and J gave up 5 bases, with 12 bases separating them. The CDR3 is 14 amino acids. CDR3 sequence (DNA): TGTGCCAGTAGTATGTCTAGCCAAGGAGATACGCAGTATTTT. Its protein product is CASSMSSQGDTQYF.

This chain links TRBV12-3 or TRBV12-4 with TRBJ1-2; a weak D match, TRBD1 (6 bases). The germline V and J ends were trimmed by 5 bases and 5 bases, with 9 bases remaining between them. The CDR3 runs to 12 residues. CDR3 loop: CASSRQVYGYTF. CDR3 DNA sequence: TGTGCCAGCAGTCGACAGGTATATGGCTACACCTTC.

CDR3 DNA sequence: TGTGCCACCAGCAGAGGACAGGGGGCGCGTTACACTGAAGCTTTCTTT. Encoded protein: CATSRGQGARYTEAFF. This chain connects TRBV15 to TRBJ1-1; 10 nucleotides align to TRBD1. The CDR3 is 16 residues long. Per germline, CDR1 LNHNV and CDR2 YYDKDF (reference sequence). Losses at the gene ends were 1 base for V and 3 bases for J; bases not matched to a gene: 5.

The CDR3 is CASRTTGPINQPQHF. CDR3 DNA sequence: TGTGCCAGTAGAACAACAGGGCCAATAAATCAGCCCCAGCATTTT. The genes are TRBV19 and TRBJ1-5; D is perhaps TRBD1 (6 bases). The germline V and J ends were trimmed by 6 bases and 4 bases, with 16 bases remaining between them. The CDR3 runs 15 residues. Germline assignment: CDR1 LNHDA and CDR2 SQIVND (reference sequence).

The rearrangement links TRBV27 to TRBJ1-2, with D possibly TRBD1 on 5 matching bases. This CDR3 has 14 residues. The V and J ends lost 6 bases and 1 base respectively, with 12 bases between them. CDR1 MNHEY and CDR2 SMNVEV come from the germline V gene (reference sequence). CDR3 DNA: TGTGCCAGCAGAGGTGGGGGACGTAACTATGGCTACACCTTC. Its protein is CASRGGGRNYGYTF.

The V gene is TRBV7-3, the J gene TRBJ1-1; 10 nucleotides align to TRBD1. In germline, CDR1 is SGHTA, CDR2 FQGTGA. The junction had 0 bases not matched to a gene; V was cut back by 4 bases and J by 4 bases. CDR3 size: 13 residues. The CDR3 DNA follows: TGTGCCAGCAGCTGGGACAGGGGCACTGAAGCTTTCTTT. It yields the protein CASSWDRGTEAFF.

The V and J genes are TRBV7-9 and TRBJ1-1; D remains ambiguous. CDR1 is SEHNR and CDR2 is FQNEAQ in the germline V gene (reference sequence). Trimming left V 5 bases short and J 0 bases short, with 7 bases between. This CDR3 has 13 amino acids. CDR3 loop: CASSKSMNTEAFF. Here the CDR3 DNA reads TGTGCCAGCAGCAAGTCGATGAACACTGAAGCTTTCTTT. Full variable domain (missing parts from reference TRBV7-9 and TRBJ1-1): DTGVSQNPRHKITKRGQNVTFRCDPISEHNRLYWYRQTLGQGPEFLTYFQNEAQLEKSRLLSDRFSAERPKGSFSTLEIQRTEQGDSAMYLCASSKSMNTEAFFGQGTRLTVV.

This sequence joins TRBV9 and TRBJ2-1; D is possibly TRBD2 (5 bases). CDR1 is SGDLS, CDR2 YYNGEE, per germline. Deletions cut 4 bases from V and 2 bases from J, with 13 bases between. This CDR3 has 15 residues. CDR3 protein: CASSSQEGTYNEQFF. The CDR3 nucleotides read TGTGCCAGCAGCTCCCAAGAGGGTACCTACAATGAGCAGTTCTTC. Using reference TRBV9 and TRBJ2-1 for the parts outside the CDR3, the full variable domain is DSGVTQTPKHLITATGQRVTLRCSPRSGDLSVYWYQQSLDQGLQFLIQYYNGEERAKGNILERFSAQQFPDLHSELNLSSLELGDSALYFCASSSQEGTYNEQFFGPGTRLTVL.

The chain uses TRBV2 and TRBJ2-7, with 8 nucleotides matching TRBD2. CDR1 SNHLY and CDR2 FYNNEI come from the germline V gene. Losses at the gene ends were 3 bases for V and 5 bases for J; bases not matched to a gene: 9. The CDR3 spans 15 residues. This CDR3 is CASSDNGRAQNEQYF. DNA of the CDR3: TGTGCCAGCAGTGATAACGGGAGGGCTCAGAACGAGCAGTACTTC.

The chain couples TRBV7-2 to TRBJ2-2, with 7 bases aligning to TRBD1. The CDR3 length is 16 residues. The J segment lost 2 bases and the V segment lost 5 bases, leaving 8 bases of the junction unmatched. CDR1 SGHTA and CDR2 FQGNSA come from the germline V gene. CDR3 region: CASSPDGTDNTGELFF. CDR3 in DNA: TGTGCCAGCAGCCCCGACGGGACAGACAACACCGGGGAGCTGTTTTTT.

The V and J genes are TRBV7-9 and TRBJ1-1; no reliable D call. The germline gives CDR1 SEHNR, CDR2 FQNEAQ (reference sequence). The CDR3 consists of 14 residues. Trimming left V 7 bases short and J 1 base short, with 13 bases between. CDR3 region: CASTPKWGNTEAFF. The CDR3 bases are TGTGCCAGCACCCCAAAGTGGGGGAACACTGAAGCTTTCTTT.

The chain uses TRBV7-3 and TRBJ1-1; D unresolved. CDR1 and CDR2 (germline): SGHTA, FQGTGA. Trimming stripped 5 bases from V and 5 bases from J, with 15 bases between. CDR3 length equals 14 residues. CDR3 DNA: TGTGCCAGCAGCCCCGGTCGTCTGGGGACTGAAGCTTTCTTT. Translating gives CASSPGRLGTEAFF.

The chain uses TRBV5-1 and TRBJ2-7; 11 bases are shared with TRBD2. V shed 1 base, J shed 4 bases, and the junction held 4 bases outside the gene matches. There are 15 residues in the CDR3. Germline CDR1 and CDR2: SGHRS and YFSETQ. The CDR3 coding sequence is TGCGCCAGCAGCTTGAATAGCGGGGGGGTTTACGAGCAGTACTTC. Protein sequence: CASSLNSGGVYEQYF.

The V and J genes are TRBV18 and TRBJ1-3; no clear D. The length of the CDR3 is 14 residues. V was pared by 6 bases and J by 2 bases, with 11 bases between. Germline V gene lookup returns CDR1 KGHSH and CDR2 LQKENI. The CDR3 spells CASSPKETGNTIYF. Written as DNA, the CDR3 is TGTGCCAGCTCCCCGAAGGAAACTGGAAACACCATATATTTT.

J is TRBJ1-5 and V is TRBV19; D not resolved. The CDR3 is 12 amino acids. Germline loops: CDR1 LNHDA, CDR2 SQIVND (reference sequence). V was trimmed by 9 bases and J by 5 bases, leaving 11 bases between them. The CDR3 region has the DNA TGTGCCAGCGCGCCTCTTGATCAGCCCCAGCATTTT. Protein: CASAPLDQPQHF.

This chain links TRBV10-3 with TRBJ2-5; D is undetermined. Per germline, CDR1 ENHRY and CDR2 SYGVKD. Trimming shortened V by 2 bases and J by 1 base, and 2 bases separated the two germline ends. This CDR3 contains 12 residues. The CDR3 sequence: CAISEPQETQYF. The CDR3 DNA reads TGTGCCATCAGTGAGCCCCAAGAGACCCAGTACTTC.

The chain uses TRBV7-8 and TRBJ2-3; 11 bases agree with TRBD1. This CDR3 is 16 amino acids long. V shed 5 bases, J shed 0 bases, and the junction held 4 bases outside the gene matches. Germline CDR1 and CDR2: SGHVS and FQNEAQ. Here the CDR3 DNA reads TGTGCCAGCAGCCCGTGGGACAGGGGGAGCACAGATACGCAGTATTTT. As protein: CASSPWDRGSTDTQYF. Complete variable domain (other parts from reference TRBV7-8 and TRBJ2-3): GAGVSQSPRYKVAKRGQDVALRCDPISGHVSLFWYQQALGQGPEFLTYFQNEAQLDKSGLPSDRFFAERPEGSVSTLKIQRTQQEDSAVYLCASSPWDRGSTDTQYFGPGTRLTVL.

This sequence joins TRBV7-3 and TRBJ2-5; D unclear. The germline V and J ends were trimmed by 2 bases and 1 base, with 5 bases remaining between them. This CDR3 is built from 13 residues. Per the germline V gene, CDR1 is SGHTA and CDR2 is FQGTGA. The CDR3 DNA reads as TGTGCCAGCAGCTTATTGCCCCAAGAGACCCAGTACTTC. Its translation is CASSLLPQETQYF. The full variable domain, rest sourced from reference TRBV7-3 and TRBJ2-5, is GAGVSQTPSNKVTEKGKYVELRCDPISGHTALYWYRQSLGQGPEFLIYFQGTGAADDSGLPNDRFFAVRPEGSVSTLKIQRTERGDSAVYLCASSLLPQETQYFGPGTRLLVL.

The rearrangement uses TRBV7-8 and TRBJ2-7; 7 nucleotides line up with TRBD2. The germline V gene encodes CDR1 SGHVS and CDR2 FQNEAQ. V dropped 5 bases and J dropped 0; count of bases not matched to a gene: 4. The CDR3 has 14 residues. The CDR3 bases are TGTGCCAGCAGCCTAAGGGACTACTCCTACGAGCAGTACTTC. As protein: CASSLRDYSYEQYF.

The J gene is TRBJ1-2, the V gene TRBV6-1, with D tentatively TRBD1 (6 bases). In germline, CDR1 is MNHNS, CDR2 SASEGT. There are 14 residues in the CDR3. V lost 9 bases and J 1 base, leaving 15 bases between the germline ends. This CDR3 is CASSTGIGNYGYTF. CDR3 bases: TGTGCCAGTTCCACAGGGATCGGTAACTATGGCTACACCTTC.

The chain links TRBV19 to TRBJ2-7; a possible D gene is TRBD2 (6 bases). The CDR3 is made up of 14 amino acids. Germline CDR1 and CDR2: LNHDA and SQIVND (reference sequence). Trimming shortened V by 5 bases and J by 2 bases, and 13 bases separated the two germline ends. CDR3 amino acids: CASSRARGTYEQYF. DNA of the CDR3: TGTGCCAGTAGTCGGGCACGGGGGACCTACGAGCAGTACTTC.